The 30 T cell receptor beta chains in this list originate from one sample, sequenced in a study of blood T cell repertoires in COVID-19 (dated by TCRdb to 2018 to 2020). The library was made by the immunoSEQ multiplex PCR assay. TCRdb limited this immuneACCESS table to in-frame rearrangements with V and J called. A share of clones is missing; checked studies link under half to unresolved V genes, and the rest is unexplained. The sample includes 270,000 or so clones, with around 88% observed a single time. Around 1.2% of the sample comes from the top ten. The sample taken for sequencing was PBMCs or T cells enriched from blood (not recorded which). The source of these receptors is a middle-aged woman with acute COVID-19.

The chain recombines TRBV18 with TRBJ2-5; 8 bases align to TRBD2. CDR1 is KGHSH, CDR2 LQKENI, per germline. CDR3 length: 14 amino acids. V was clipped by 3 bases and J by 6 bases; unmatched bases: 6. The CDR3 nucleotides read TGTGCCAGCTCACCCCGCGGGGGGCCAAAGACCCAGTACTTC. This codes for CASSPRGGPKTQYF.

The genes are TRBV29-1 and TRBJ2-1, with 10 bases fitting TRBD1. The CDR3 has 15 residues. Germline V lookup: CDR1 SQVTM, CDR2 ANQGSEA. V gave up 4 bases and J gave up 5 bases; unmatched junction bases: 8. The CDR3 loop reads CSVASPGQGNNEQFF. CDR3 coding DNA: TGCAGCGTTGCATCACCGGGACAGGGGAACAATGAGCAGTTCTTC.

This clone appeared a few times. The CDR3 DNA reads TGTGCCAGCAGCCAGGACTACCCAACCGGGGAGCTGTTTTTT. Protein: CASSQDYPTGELFF. V gene TRBV5-4 combines with J gene TRBJ2-2; possibly TRBD2 for D (6 bases). Germline V gives CDR1 SGHNT, CDR2 YYREEE (reference sequence). V was shortened by 4 bases and J by 5 bases, with 12 bases between the two germline ends. CDR3 length: 14 residues.

The chain uses TRBV19 and TRBJ2-1; maybe TRBD2 (5 bases). CDR1 and CDR2 (germline): LNHDA, SQIVND (reference sequence). The ends were cut back, 5 bases at V and 3 bases at J, with 14 bases in the middle. There are 15 residues in the CDR3. DNA for the CDR3: TGTGCCAGTAGTTTCGAGGACTCCTTCTACAATGAGCAGTTCTTC. It encodes CASSFEDSFYNEQFF.

The CDR3 sequence: CASTLQGNTPYGYTF. The CDR3 region has the DNA TGTGCCAGCACCCTCCAGGGAAACACCCCCTATGGCTACACCTTC. The rearrangement links TRBV7-9 to TRBJ1-2; maybe TRBD1 (5 bases). This CDR3 has 15 residues. Trimming left V 7 bases short and J 4 bases short, with 19 bases between. The germline V gene encodes CDR1 SEHNR and CDR2 FQNEAQ (reference sequence).

The V gene is TRBV2, the J gene TRBJ2-5; no clear D. Germline CDR1 is SNHLY and CDR2 is FYNNEI. V was pared by 2 bases and J by 5 bases, with 9 bases between. The CDR3 is made up of 13 amino acids. The CDR3: CASSESYGETQYF. As DNA, the CDR3 is TGTGCCAGCAGTGAAAGTTACGGGGAGACCCAGTACTTC.

The rearrangement links TRBV14 to TRBJ1-5; D possibly corresponds to TRBD1 (5 bases). V dropped 8 bases and J dropped 3 bases, with 14 bases sitting between them. The CDR3 consists of 14 residues. Germline loops: CDR1 SGHDN, CDR2 FVKESK. CDR3 nucleotide sequence: TGTGCCAGCCGGGGGGGTCATTACAATCAGCCCCAGCATTTT. Its translation is CASRGGHYNQPQHF.

This chain joins TRBV11-2 and TRBJ2-1; 8 nucleotides line up with TRBD2. J gave up 3 bases and V 1 base, and 2 bases lay outside the gene matches. CDR1 is SGHAT and CDR2 is FQNNGV in the germline V gene. The CDR3 contains 15 residues. The CDR3 loop reads CASSLGTSRYNEQFF. For the CDR3, the DNA is TGTGCCAGCAGCTTAGGGACTAGCCGCTACAATGAGCAGTTCTTC.

V gene TRBV15 combines with J gene TRBJ1-1, with D possibly TRBD1 on 6 matching bases. Germline CDR1 reads LNHNV; CDR2 reads YYDKDF (reference sequence). V was cut by 1 base and J by 1 base, with 10 bases left in between. The CDR3 extends over 15 amino acids. The CDR3 loop is CATSRALTGNTEAFF. CDR3 bases: TGTGCCACCAGCAGAGCATTGACAGGGAACACTGAAGCTTTCTTT.

This rearrangement joins TRBV10-2 to TRBJ2-7, with D perhaps matching TRBD2 (6 bases). The V and J ends lost 3 bases and 2 bases respectively, with 11 bases between them. The CDR3 runs to 14 residues. Germline assignment: CDR1 WSHSY and CDR2 SAAADI. The CDR3 DNA reads as TGCGCCAGCAGTGAACGGGAGTTTACCTACGAGCAGTACGTC. Translation: CASSEREFTYEQYV.

This clone was recorded once. The chain recombines TRBV28 with TRBJ2-1; D is ambiguous. The CDR3 covers 12 residues. The germline gives CDR1 MDHEN, CDR2 SYDVKM. V lost 8 bases to trimming and J lost 0 bases, with 5 bases between them. The CDR3 loop reads CASWSSYNEQFF. The CDR3 bases are TGTGCCAGCTGGAGCTCCTACAATGAGCAGTTCTTC.

This clone occurred once. This chain connects TRBV2 to TRBJ2-1; 12 nucleotides align to TRBD2. Trimming cost V 5 bases and J 7 bases; bases outside gene matches: 6. Germline V gene data show CDR1 as SNHLY and CDR2 as FYNNEI. The CDR3 runs to 15 residues. The DNA for the CDR3 is TGTGCCAGCAGTAAGACTAGCGGGAGCTTTAATGAGCAGTTCTTC. Its translation is CASSKTSGSFNEQFF.

The chain is built from TRBV19 and TRBJ2-2, with 7 bases lining up with TRBD2. Germline lookup yields CDR1 LNHDA and CDR2 SQIVND (reference sequence). The CDR3 contains 13 residues. Trimming took 6 bases from V and 7 from J; bases not matched to a gene: 5. The CDR3 loop reads CASSPTGGGELFF. DNA of the CDR3: TGTGCCAGTAGCCCTACGGGGGGCGGGGAGCTGTTTTTT.

The V gene is TRBV30, the J gene TRBJ2-5; D unresolved. Trimming stripped 5 bases from V and 5 bases from J, with 12 bases between. The CDR3 extends over 12 amino acids. Germline V gene sequence: CDR1 GTSNPN, CDR2 SVGIG (reference sequence). CDR3 nucleotide sequence: TGTGCCTGGCGAAACTATGCCGAGACCCAGTACTTC. This codes for CAWRNYAETQYF.

The chain has TRBV19 and TRBJ1-4; no firm D call. Germline V gene lookup returns CDR1 LNHDA and CDR2 SQIVND (reference sequence). The V end lost 6 bases, the J end lost 7 bases, and 18 bases lay between the germline ends. This CDR3 is built from 15 residues. The CDR3 coding sequence is TGTGCCAGTAGCCGCAGGCCGGAAGAATCTGAAAAACTGTTTTTT. Translating it yields CASSRRPEESEKLFF.

J is TRBJ2-2 and V is TRBV11-2; 9 nucleotides align to TRBD2. The germline gives CDR1 SGHAT, CDR2 FQNNGV. This CDR3 contains 16 residues. V lost 5 bases to trimming and J lost 0 bases; unmatched junction nucleotides: 4. Here the CDR3 reads CASSGLAGANTGELFF. The DNA for the CDR3 is TGTGCCAGCAGCGGATTAGCGGGGGCGAACACCGGGGAGCTGTTTTTT. The full variable domain, with the rest looked up from reference TRBV11-2 and TRBJ2-2, is EAGVAQSPRYKIIEKRQSVAFWCNPISGHATLYWYQQILGQGPKLLIQFQNNGVVDDSQLPKDRFSAERLKGVDSTLKIQPAKLEDSAVYLCASSGLAGANTGELFFGEGSRLTVL.

This chain connects TRBV29-1 to TRBJ2-3; TRBD2 agrees at 7 bases. The V segment lost 3 bases and the J segment 0 bases; nucleotides outside the gene matches: 3. The germline CDR1 and CDR2 sequences are SQVTM and ANQGSEA. This CDR3 is 14 amino acids long. For the CDR3, the DNA is TGCAGCGTTGAGGGGGGGAGAAGCACAGATACGCAGTATTTT. This codes for CSVEGGRSTDTQYF.

This sequence joins TRBV11-3 and TRBJ2-3; D call uncertain. The V end lost 2 bases, the J end lost 5 bases, and 8 bases lay between the germline ends. This CDR3 contains 13 residues. Germline CDR1 SGHNT, CDR2 YENEEA. The CDR3 region is CASSLSTEDTQYF. DNA for the CDR3: TGTGCCAGCAGCTTAAGTACAGAAGATACGCAGTATTTT.

The rearrangement links TRBV12-3 or TRBV12-4 to TRBJ2-2, with unresolved D. The CDR3 length is 12 residues. V lost 6 bases to trimming and J lost 9 bases, with 11 bases between them. The CDR3 reads CASSYPGRELFF. The CDR3 coding sequence is TGTGCCAGCAGCTACCCTGGGCGGGAGCTGTTTTTT.

The chain carries TRBV28 and TRBJ1-5; no clear D. The V and J ends lost 5 bases and 0 bases respectively, with 11 bases between them. CDR1 MDHEN and CDR2 SYDVKM come from the germline V gene. CDR3 size: 15 residues. In DNA form, the CDR3 reads TGTGCCAGCAGTCAAACAGATTATAGCAATCAGCCCCAGCATTTT. Its translation: CASSQTDYSNQPQHF.

This rearrangement joins TRBV5-4 to TRBJ1-4; D gene ambiguous. The CDR3 consists of 15 residues. The V end was cut by 1 base, the J end by 6 bases, with 13 bases between. Per the germline V gene, CDR1 is SGHNT and CDR2 is YYREEE (reference sequence). CDR3 amino acids: CASSLKQAWDEKLFF. The CDR3 bases are TGTGCCAGCAGCTTGAAGCAGGCGTGGGATGAAAAACTGTTTTTT.

The chain recombines TRBV7-2 with TRBJ2-3; weak D call: TRBD2 (5 bases). The CDR3 length is 17 residues. Germline V gives CDR1 SGHTA, CDR2 FQGNSA. Trimming shortened V by 1 base and J by 1 base, and 15 bases separated the two germline ends. The chain's CDR3 is CASSLVFLDLGTDTQYF. CDR3 nucleotides: TGTGCCAGCAGCTTAGTATTTCTGGACTTGGGCACAGATACGCAGTATTTT.

The rearrangement joins TRBV6-2 or TRBV6-3 to TRBJ1-5; tentative D call: TRBD1 (5 bases). Germline CDR1 is MNHEY and CDR2 is SVGEGT. The CDR3 loop spans 13 amino acids. V gave up 9 bases and J gave up 7 bases, with 16 bases separating them. The CDR3 DNA sequence: TGTGCCAGTAGCCGGGGGGAGGAACAGCCCCAGCATTTT. Its protein is CASSRGEEQPQHF.

This chain connects TRBV2 to TRBJ2-1; no firm D call. This CDR3 spans 11 amino acids. The germline CDR1 and CDR2 sequences are SNHLY and FYNNEI. CDR3 loop: CGGASYNEQFF. CDR3 nucleotide sequence: TGTGGCGGAGCCTCCTACAATGAGCAGTTCTTC.

The V and J genes are TRBV6-5 and TRBJ2-7, with 7 bases that match TRBD1. Germline values: CDR1 MNHEY, CDR2 SVGAGI. V lost 5 bases, J lost 3 bases, and 7 bases stayed unmatched. CDR3 length: 14 amino acids. The CDR3 DNA follows: TGTGCCAGCAGTACTGGACAGGCGAACTACGAGCAGTACTTC. This sequence encodes CASSTGQANYEQYF.

The chain carries TRBV19 and TRBJ2-1, with 14 bases that match TRBD2. From germline, CDR1 is LNHDA and CDR2 SQIVND (reference sequence). The V and J ends lost 6 bases and 7 bases, in that order; junction bases with no gene match: 5. This CDR3 is 15 amino acids long. The CDR3 reads CASRGLAGVVNEQFF. CDR3 nucleotide sequence: TGTGCCAGTAGGGGACTAGCGGGAGTAGTTAATGAGCAGTTCTTC. The full variable domain, with the rest looked up from reference TRBV19 and TRBJ2-1, is DGGITQSPKYLFRKEGQNVTLSCEQNLNHDAMYWYRQDPGQGLRLIYYSQIVNDFQKGDIAEGYSVSREKKESFPLTVTSAQKNPTAFYLCASRGLAGVVNEQFFGPGTRLTVL.

The gene calls are TRBV19 and TRBJ1-2; D remains unclear. The CDR3 consists of 12 residues. V was trimmed by 7 bases and J by 1 base, leaving 7 bases between them. Germline-derived CDR1 and CDR2 are LNHDA and SQIVND (reference sequence). CDR3 region: CASNWLNYGYTF. The CDR3 coding sequence is TGTGCCAGTAATTGGCTTAACTATGGCTACACCTTC.

CDR3 DNA sequence: TGTGCCAGCAGCCGAGTAGGGGGCACGGAGCAGCCCCAGCATTTT. Protein product: CASSRVGGTEQPQHF. V is TRBV28 and J is TRBJ1-5; the match to TRBD1 covers 7 bases. Germline assignment: CDR1 MDHEN and CDR2 SYDVKM. The CDR3 extends over 15 amino acids. Germline trimming cut 6 bases from V and 7 bases from J; bases unmatched to any gene: 12. Complete variable domain (other parts from reference TRBV28 and TRBJ1-5): DVKVTQSSRYLVKRTGEKVFLECVQDMDHENMFWYRQDPGLGLRLIYFSYDVKMKEKGDIPEGYSVSREKKERFSLILESASTNQTSMYLCASSRVGGTEQPQHFGDGTRLSIL.

This sequence joins TRBV10-3 and TRBJ2-3, with TRBD1 matching 7 bases. Germline V gives CDR1 ENHRY, CDR2 SYGVKD. The CDR3 extends over 15 amino acids. The V segment lost 5 bases and the J segment 3 bases; nucleotides outside the gene matches: 8. CDR3 region: CAISFEGAGTDTQYF. DNA for the CDR3: TGTGCCATCAGTTTTGAGGGGGCTGGTACAGATACGCAGTATTTT.

The rearrangement joins TRBV19 to TRBJ1-5, with a tentative D call TRBD1 (5 bases). The V and J ends lost 2 bases and 6 bases respectively, with 14 bases between them. The CDR3 sequence is 15 residues long. Germline V gene sequence: CDR1 LNHDA, CDR2 SQIVND (reference sequence). CDR3 coding DNA: TGTGCCAGTAGTATAATTTGGCAGGGTGGTCAGCCCCAGCATTTT. It codes for CASSIIWQGGQPQHF. Full variable domain (outside the CDR3, taken from reference TRBV19 and TRBJ1-5): DGGITQSPKYLFRKEGQNVTLSCEQNLNHDAMYWYRQDPGQGLRLIYYSQIVNDFQKGDIAEGYSVSREKKESFPLTVTSAQKNPTAFYLCASSIIWQGGQPQHFGDGTRLSIL.